This T cell receptor beta chain was recorded in a study of T cell repertoires in cytomegalovirus infection. Overall study: A matching HLA type, together with CMV infection, was signaled by public TCR beta signatures. General study findings and limits: People with CMV and the relevant HLA were identified by cumulative public TCR beta family frequency. HLA-C-restricted CMV-specific TCR beta clonotypes prevailed in the ex vivo response.

Regarding this clonotype: The antigen remains unidentified.

In TCRdb, the reads were re-called with MiXCR into one record per CDR3 protein. The sample consists of 250,000 or so distinct CDR3 sequences, roughly 12% of them appearing once. Germline V gene lookup returns CDR1 KGHDR and CDR2 SFDVKD. The CDR3 runs to 16 residues. J lost 1 base, V lost 6 bases, and 6 bases had no gene match. The specimen was PBMCs. The TCR sequence derives from a human donor in good health (CMV status not recorded). Some clones in this sample may be carry-over from other donors' samples. The chain couples TRBV24-1 to TRBJ2-5; 11 nucleotides agree with TRBD2. This chain's CDR3 is CATSQTGTSGQETQYF. The CDR3 coding sequence is TGTGCCACCAGTCAAACCGGGACTAGCGGCCAAGAGACCCAGTACTTC.